Each of the 18 T cell receptor beta chains below was sequenced from the same sample in a study of T cell repertoires in cytomegalovirus infection. TCRdb re-called the reads with MiXCR, one entry per CDR3 protein. The table lists 200,000 or so distinct CDR3 sequences, approximately 30% of them singletons. Specimen: PBMCs. The source is a human donor in good health (CMV status not recorded). Some clones in this sample may be carry-over from other donors' samples.

CDR3 protein: CASSQDHIQPQHF. The CDR3 nucleotides read TGTGCCAGCAGCCAAGATCACATCCAGCCCCAGCATTTT. V usage is TRBV14 and J usage is TRBJ1-5; D is unclear. V gave up 0 bases and J gave up 7 bases, with 7 bases separating them. The CDR3 contains 13 residues. Per germline, CDR1 SGHDN and CDR2 FVKESK.

This clonotype was recorded many times. The J gene is TRBJ2-3, the V gene TRBV7-2; no definite D call. The CDR3 is made up of 14 amino acids. Between the trimmed V and J ends, which lost 0 bases and 5 bases, there was a span of 9 bases. Germline CDR1 SGHTA, CDR2 FQGNSA. CDR3 residues: CASSLARVEDTQYF. In DNA, the CDR3 is TGTGCCAGCAGCTTAGCTAGGGTGGAAGATACGCAGTATTTT.

The chain recombines TRBV7-3 with TRBJ2-5, with D perhaps TRBD1 (7 bases). Deletions cut 6 bases from V and 5 bases from J, with 10 bases between. Germline V lookup: CDR1 SGHTA, CDR2 FQGTGA. The CDR3 sequence is 12 residues long. CDR3 amino acids: CASRQGRETQYF. The CDR3 DNA reads as TGTGCCAGCAGACAGGGGAGGGAGACCCAGTACTTC.

This clonotype was detected many times. V gene TRBV7-3 combines with J gene TRBJ2-5, with D perhaps matching TRBD2 (5 bases). CDR3 length: 14 residues. Trimming shortened V by 2 bases and J by 1 base, and 8 bases separated the two germline ends. The germline CDR1 and CDR2 sequences are SGHTA and FQGTGA. The CDR3 DNA follows: TGTGCCAGCAGCTTAGAAGCGGCCCAAGAGACCCAGTACTTC. This gives the protein CASSLEAAQETQYF.

This sequence joins TRBV29-1 and TRBJ1-1, with 10 bases fitting TRBD1. V was clipped by 7 bases and J by 5 bases; unmatched bases: 7. CDR1 is SQVTM and CDR2 is ANQGSEA in the germline V gene. CDR3 length: 13 amino acids. The CDR3 coding sequence is TGCAGCGCATCGACAGGGGGCAAGACTGAAGCTTTCTTT. Protein sequence: CSASTGGKTEAFF.

A few counts support this clonotype. V usage is TRBV12-3 or TRBV12-4 and J usage is TRBJ1-4; TRBD1 matches 7 bases. The V gene end was trimmed by 3 bases and the J gene end by 0 bases; junction bases not matched to a gene: 7. The CDR3 totals 17 residues. In DNA form, the CDR3 reads TGTGCCAGCAGTTTCGGACAGGAGGATGCAACTAATGAAAAACTGTTTTTT. Translated: CASSFGQEDATNEKLFF.

This chain joins TRBV5-6 and TRBJ2-2; D is possibly TRBD1 or TRBD2 (5 bases each). This CDR3 region has 16 residues. Germline CDR1 SGHDT, CDR2 YYEEEE. The V and J ends lost 4 bases and 2 bases respectively, with 15 bases between them. CDR3 sequence reads: CASSPDTGGNTGELFF. The CDR3, as DNA: TGTGCCAGCAGCCCAGACACAGGAGGCAACACCGGGGAGCTGTTTTTT.

V is TRBV7-9 and J is TRBJ2-7; the D call may be TRBD1 or TRBD2 (6 bases each). Germline V CDR1 and CDR2: SEHNR, FQNEAQ (reference sequence). V was shortened by 7 bases and J by 7 bases, with 32 bases between the two germline ends. The CDR3 sequence is 18 residues long. The CDR3 DNA reads as TGTGCCAGCACCACTACCTCGGGCACGGGGGCGTTTTCGGTGGAGCAGTACTTC. It specifies CASTTTSGTGAFSVEQYF. The whole variable domain, filled in from reference TRBV7-9 and TRBJ2-7, reads DTGVSQNPRHKITKRGQNVTFRCDPISEHNRLYWYRQTLGQGPEFLTYFQNEAQLEKSRLLSDRFSAERPKGSFSTLEIQRTEQGDSAMYLCASTTTSGTGAFSVEQYFGPGTRLTVT.

The V gene is TRBV3-1, the J gene TRBJ2-7; D call uncertain. This CDR3 region has 12 residues. The germline V and J ends were trimmed by 0 bases and 4 bases, with 4 bases remaining between them. Germline lookup yields CDR1 LGHDT and CDR2 YNNKEL (reference sequence). CDR3 DNA: TGTGCCAGCAGCCAAGAACAGTACGAGCAGTACTTC. Encoded protein: CASSQEQYEQYF.

This clonotype occurred a few times. V gene TRBV12-3 or TRBV12-4 combines with J gene TRBJ1-4, with 7 bases matching TRBD1. V gave up 6 bases and J gave up 12 bases; unmatched junction bases: 7. The CDR3 totals 12 residues. The chain's CDR3 is CASRTQGGELFF. The CDR3 DNA follows: TGTGCCAGCAGGACCCAGGGGGGGGAACTGTTTTTT.

In the case of this clonotype: A much larger clonotype is one base distant, so this may be a read error. The DNA for the CDR3 is TGCAGCGGTTGGAAAGGAAACATGCAGTACTTC. It codes for CSGWKGNMQYF. This chain uses TRBV29-1 with TRBJ2-4; D unresolved. The CDR3 covers 11 residues. CDR1 and CDR2 from the germline V gene are SQVTM and ANQGSEA.

This clonotype has just a few counts. The rearrangement joins TRBV7-2 to TRBJ2-5; 8 positions agree with TRBD2. CDR1 SGHTA and CDR2 FQGNSA come from the germline V gene. The CDR3 spans 16 residues. J gave up 3 bases and V 5 bases, and 11 bases lay outside the gene matches. CDR3 sequence reads: CASSPRWGAGEETQYF. The CDR3 DNA reads TGTGCCAGCAGCCCCCGCTGGGGAGCGGGGGAAGAGACCCAGTACTTC.

Turning to this clonotype: A junction boundary mismatches the germline segment, possibly from a read error. The chain links TRBV19 to TRBJ1-2; tentative D call: TRBD1 (5 bases). Germline V gene lookup returns CDR1 LNHDA and CDR2 SQIVND (reference sequence). The CDR3 consists of 16 residues. CDR3 in amino acids: CASSIGVAGLNYGYAF. The CDR3 nucleotides are TGTGCCAGTAGTATCGGGGTTGCAGGGCTGAACTATGGCTACGCCTTC. Full variable domain (missing parts from reference TRBV19 and TRBJ1-2): DGGITQSPKYLFRKEGQNVTLSCEQNLNHDAMYWYRQDPGQGLRLIYYSQIVNDFQKGDIAEGYSVSREKKESFPLTVTSAQKNPTAFYLCASSIGVAGLNYGYAFGSGTRLTVV.

J is TRBJ1-1 and V is TRBV30, with D uncertain. The germline gives CDR1 GTSNPN, CDR2 SVGIG (reference sequence). The CDR3 is 11 amino acids. With 2 bases removed from V and 7 bases from J, the gap between germline ends came to 8 bases. CDR3 bases: TGTGCCTGGAGTTCCGGAGGTGAAGCTTTCTTT. It encodes CAWSSGGEAFF.

This clonotype has at least ten counts. The chain couples TRBV7-8 to TRBJ2-1; the D gene is possibly TRBD1 (5 bases). Germline V gene sequence: CDR1 SGHVS, CDR2 FQNEAQ. The CDR3 is 15 amino acids. V lost 4 bases to trimming and J lost 8 bases, with 18 bases between them. DNA of the CDR3: TGTGCCAGCAGCTCCTTGAGAAGAAGGGGCGATGAGCAGTTCTTC. It is translated as CASSSLRRRGDEQFF.

The chain recombines TRBV7-2 with TRBJ2-7; D remains ambiguous. V dropped 0 bases and J dropped 7 bases, with 13 bases sitting between them. The CDR3 has 14 amino acids. Germline loops: CDR1 SGHTA, CDR2 FQGNSA. The chain's CDR3 is CASSLALQLGEQYF. Written as DNA, the CDR3 is TGTGCCAGCAGCTTAGCGCTTCAATTAGGAGAGCAGTACTTC.

This clonotype was picked up a small number of times. This chain connects TRBV5-8 to TRBJ2-1; 10 bases line up with TRBD1. This CDR3 has 15 amino acids. V gave up 2 bases and J gave up 10 bases; unmatched junction bases: 9. Germline CDR1 SGHTS, CDR2 YDEGEE. The CDR3 DNA is TGTGCCAGCAGCTTCCGAAGACAGGGGGCTGGAGAGCAGTTCTTC. Amino acid sequence: CASSFRRQGAGEQFF.

The CDR3 DNA sequence: TGTGCCAGCAGGACTGGGCCGGTCACTGAAGCTTTCTTT. Translating it yields CASRTGPVTEAFF. V usage is TRBV2 and J usage is TRBJ1-1; unclear D gene. Germline loops: CDR1 SNHLY, CDR2 FYNNEI. CDR3 length: 13 amino acids. V lost 6 bases, J lost 4 bases, and 12 bases lay in between.